Below, 28 T cell receptor beta chains from the same sample are listed, as sequenced in a study of blood T cell repertoires in COVID-19 (TCRdb year 2020). Library preparation was by the immunoSEQ multiplex PCR assay. The immuneACCESS repertoire file appears here via TCRdb, limited to in-frame rearrangements. These files lack a portion of the clones; in checked studies, under half of the deficit traces to unresolved V genes, and the cause of the others is not known. The sample contains more than 200,000 clones, roughly four fifths of them found a single time. The top ten clonotypes cover about 4.5% of the sample. The sequencing input was peripheral blood. These receptors came from a man aged 45-60 years with active or convalescent COVID-19.

V and J are TRBV4-2 and TRBJ2-5; D is perhaps TRBD2 (7 bases). The CDR3 is made up of 15 amino acids. Trimming removed 3 bases at V and 5 bases at J, with 16 bases between. CDR1 and CDR2 from the germline V gene are LGHNA and YNFKEQ. The CDR3 protein is CASSQNPGGQETQYF. CDR3 in DNA: TGTGCCAGCAGCCAGAACCCGGGGGGCCAGGAGACCCAGTACTTC.

This chain connects TRBV12-3 or TRBV12-4 to TRBJ2-7; 8 nucleotides match TRBD2. V lost 2 bases and J lost 6; bases outside the gene matches: 0. The CDR3 contains 12 residues. CDR3 DNA sequence: TGTGCCAGCAGTTTAACTAGCGGCGAGCAGTACTTC. As protein: CASSLTSGEQYF.

The sample holds a few counts of this clone. V is TRBV5-1 and J is TRBJ1-2; D is undetermined. Germline-derived CDR1 and CDR2 are SGHRS and YFSETQ. The V gene lost 3 bases and the J gene lost 3 bases, with 12 bases spanning the gap. The CDR3 has 14 amino acids. The DNA for the CDR3 is TGCGCCAGCAGCTCCCTGCGTGGAGACTATGGCTACACCTTC. This gives the protein CASSSLRGDYGYTF.

The CDR3 loop is CSASDRGGYGYTF. DNA for the CDR3: TGCAGCGCCTCTGACAGGGGAGGCTATGGCTACACCTTC. V gene TRBV29-1 combines with J gene TRBJ1-2; the match to TRBD1 covers 8 bases. This CDR3 contains 13 residues. CDR1 is SQVTM and CDR2 is ANQGSEA in the germline V gene. V shed 7 bases, J shed 4 bases, and the junction held 8 bases outside the gene matches.

This clone has a handful of counts. The rearrangement links TRBV19 to TRBJ2-7; the D gene is possibly TRBD2 (5 bases). Trimming removed 3 bases at V and 0 bases at J, with 15 bases between. The CDR3 is 16 amino acids. Germline CDR1 is LNHDA and CDR2 is SQIVND (reference sequence). Written as DNA, the CDR3 is TGTGCCAGTAGTATTGCTGCGGGCCCGCTCTCCTACGAGCAGTACTTC. Encoded protein: CASSIAAGPLSYEQYF.

The chain employs TRBV24-1 and TRBJ2-3; 9 nucleotides line up with TRBD1. Trimming took 3 bases from V and 4 from J; bases not matched to a gene: 4. Germline assignment: CDR1 KGHDR and CDR2 SFDVKD. This CDR3 has 15 residues. The CDR3 region is CATSDPQGASDTQYF. CDR3 bases: TGTGCCACCAGTGATCCACAGGGGGCGTCAGATACGCAGTATTTT.

The chain joins TRBV4-2 to TRBJ1-4, with D unclear. The ends were cut back, 0 bases at V and 4 bases at J, with 12 bases in the middle. The CDR3 is 16 residues long. Germline-derived CDR1 and CDR2 are LGHNA and YNFKEQ. The CDR3 reads CASSQDLVQLNEKLFF. The CDR3 DNA reads as TGTGCCAGCAGCCAAGATTTAGTACAGCTTAATGAAAAACTGTTTTTT.

This chain connects TRBV3-1 (or the pseudogene TRBV3-2) to TRBJ2-5; TRBD1 is a possible D gene (6 bases). This CDR3 is built from 15 residues. Trimming stripped 4 bases from V and 2 bases from J, with 14 bases between. Germline assignment: CDR1 LGHDT and CDR2 YNNKEL (reference sequence). The CDR3 DNA reads TGTGCCAGCAGCCCTTGGAACAGGGTGCAAGAGACCCAGTACTTC. Translated, it gives CASSPWNRVQETQYF.

The chain employs TRBV4-3 and TRBJ2-7; 11 bases align to TRBD1. With 0 bases clipped from V and 0 bases from J, the junction kept 4 bases outside the gene matches. There are 17 residues in the CDR3. Germline V CDR1 and CDR2: LGHNA, YSLEER. CDR3 bases: TGCGCCAGCAGCCAAGAGGGACAGGGGGAGTTCTCCTACGAGCAGTACTTC. Translated, it gives CASSQEGQGEFSYEQYF.

This rearrangement joins TRBV3-1 (or the pseudogene TRBV3-2) to TRBJ2-3; 7 bases are a match to TRBD2. Looked up from germline, CDR1 is LGHDT and CDR2 is YNNKEL (reference sequence). With 3 bases clipped from V and 1 base from J, the junction kept 7 bases outside the gene matches. The length of the CDR3 is 16 residues. CDR3 nucleotides: TGTGCCAGCAGCCAGAGTGGGGGGGTCGGCACAGATACGCAGTATTTT. This codes for CASSQSGGVGTDTQYF.

The gene calls are TRBV12-3 or TRBV12-4 and TRBJ1-2, with D maybe TRBD1 (5 bases). The CDR3 covers 12 residues. The ends were cut back, 2 bases at V and 7 bases at J, with 8 bases in the middle. The CDR3 DNA follows: TGTGCCAGCAGTTTACCGCAGGGTGGCTACACCTTC. It encodes CASSLPQGGYTF.

The chain joins TRBV5-4 to TRBJ2-1, with 7 nucleotides matching TRBD1. J was trimmed by 7 bases and V by 3 bases; bases with no gene match: 4. Germline V lookup: CDR1 SGHNT, CDR2 YYREEE (reference sequence). The CDR3 has 13 amino acids. Here the CDR3 reads CASSSGQPNEQFF. CDR3 sequence (DNA): TGTGCCAGCAGCTCGGGACAGCCTAATGAGCAGTTCTTC.

V usage is TRBV19 and J usage is TRBJ2-2, with TRBD1 matching 7 bases. The CDR3 has 14 amino acids. J gave up 6 bases and V 7 bases, and 8 bases lay outside the gene matches. Germline assignment: CDR1 LNHDA and CDR2 SQIVND (reference sequence). The CDR3 is CASTWDRGAGELFF. CDR3 DNA sequence: TGTGCCAGTACATGGGACAGAGGGGCCGGGGAGCTGTTTTTT.

The V gene is TRBV3-1 (or the pseudogene TRBV3-2), the J gene TRBJ2-7; 7 nucleotides agree with TRBD1. V dropped 3 bases and J dropped 5; count of bases not matched to a gene: 7. This CDR3 has 14 residues. Germline-derived CDR1 and CDR2 are LGHDT and YNNKEL (reference sequence). CDR3 nucleotides: TGTGCCAGCAGCCACACAACAGGGGTGCACGAGCAGTACTTC. Its protein is CASSHTTGVHEQYF.

CDR3 DNA sequence: TGTGCCAGCAGCCAAGACAGGGGGCGAGTGCAGCCCCAGCATTTT. It translates to CASSQDRGRVQPQHF. The V and J genes are TRBV7-8 and TRBJ1-5, with 10 bases matching TRBD1. The V segment lost 5 bases and the J segment 7 bases; nucleotides outside the gene matches: 8. Germline CDR1 and CDR2: SGHVS and FQNEAQ. The CDR3 spans 15 residues.

The V and J genes are TRBV7-2 and TRBJ2-7; 7 nucleotides agree with TRBD1. The germline V gene encodes CDR1 SGHTA and CDR2 FQGNSA. V shed 6 bases, J shed 5 bases, and the junction held 7 bases outside the gene matches. The CDR3 is 13 amino acids. This CDR3 reads CASSITQGNEQYF. CDR3 DNA sequence: TGTGCCAGCAGTATAACACAGGGGAACGAGCAGTACTTC.

The V gene is TRBV6-5, the J gene TRBJ2-7; 8 positions match TRBD2. The trim removed 5 bases at V and 4 bases at J, leaving 10 bases unmatched. This CDR3 is built from 15 residues. Germline V CDR1 and CDR2: MNHEY, SVGAGI. CDR3 residues: CASSLRAGGVYEQYF. CDR3 bases: TGTGCCAGCAGTCTCAGGGCGGGGGGTGTTTACGAGCAGTACTTC.

V gene TRBV7-7 combines with J gene TRBJ2-4, with TRBD2 matching over 9 bases. The germline V gene has CDR1 SSHAT and CDR2 FNYEAQ (reference sequence). The V gene end was trimmed by 1 base and the J gene end by 0 bases; junction bases not matched to a gene: 13. The CDR3 covers 20 residues. In DNA, the CDR3 is TGTGCCAGCAGCTTAGTATGCCCGCGACTAGCGGAGCTAGCCAAAAACATTCAGTACTTC. It encodes CASSLVCPRLAELAKNIQYF.

The rearrangement uses TRBV5-1 and TRBJ1-1; D possibly corresponds to TRBD1 (6 bases). The CDR3 is 14 residues long. CDR1 and CDR2 (germline): SGHRS, YFSETQ. V was trimmed by 5 bases and J by 3 bases, leaving 14 bases between them. The CDR3 sequence is CASRVGTGYTEAFF. In DNA, the CDR3 is TGCGCCAGCAGGGTGGGTACAGGGTACACTGAAGCTTTCTTT.

The CDR3 here is CASSEQGGPREQYF. CDR3 DNA sequence: TGTGCCAGCAGTGAACAGGGGGGTCCGCGAGAGCAGTACTTC. The chain has TRBV2 and TRBJ2-7; D is perhaps TRBD1 (7 bases). Germline CDR1 reads SNHLY; CDR2 reads FYNNEI. V was trimmed by 2 bases and J by 7 bases, leaving 15 bases between them. The CDR3 is made up of 14 amino acids.

The V and J genes are TRBV24-1 and TRBJ2-3; 8 nucleotides line up with TRBD2. The V segment lost 7 bases and the J segment 1 base; nucleotides outside the gene matches: 6. Germline V CDR1 and CDR2: KGHDR, SFDVKD. CDR3 length equals 15 residues. CDR3 protein: CATSERGLGTDTQYF. CDR3 DNA sequence: TGTGCCACCAGCGAGCGGGGGTTGGGCACAGATACGCAGTATTTT.

This rearrangement joins TRBV6-5 to TRBJ1-2, with a tentative D call TRBD1 (6 bases). The V end lost 7 bases, the J end lost 2 bases, and 11 bases lay between the germline ends. Germline CDR1 MNHEY, CDR2 SVGAGI. The CDR3 covers 13 residues. CDR3 DNA: TGTGCCAGCACCCTCACAGGGAACTATGGCTACACCTTC. It yields the protein CASTLTGNYGYTF.

The V call is TRBV19, the J call TRBJ2-7, with 7 positions matching TRBD1. This CDR3 spans 14 amino acids. In germline, CDR1 is LNHDA, CDR2 SQIVND (reference sequence). V shed 6 bases, J shed 0 bases, and the junction held 5 bases outside the gene matches. CDR3 coding DNA: TGTGCCAGTAGCCGGGGACAGAGCTCCTACGAGCAGTACTTC. Translated: CASSRGQSSYEQYF.

The V and J genes are TRBV5-1 and TRBJ1-6; 9 bases are shared with TRBD1. The CDR3 length is 16 residues. From germline, CDR1 is SGHRS and CDR2 YFSETQ. The junction had 5 bases not matched to a gene; V was cut back by 0 bases and J by 7 bases. DNA for the CDR3: TGCGCCAGCAGCTTGGGGCCGGGACAGGGAAATTCACCCCTCCACTTT. This translates into CASSLGPGQGNSPLHF.

CDR3 sequence reads: CASSPTPPDRGETQYF. For the CDR3, the DNA is TGTGCCAGCAGCCCCACGCCGCCGGACAGGGGTGAGACCCAGTACTTC. The chain employs TRBV7-9 and TRBJ2-5, with 9 bases that match TRBD1. This CDR3 has 16 amino acids. Trimming removed 5 bases from V and 5 bases from J; junction bases left unmatched: 12. Per germline, CDR1 SEHNR and CDR2 FQNEAQ (reference sequence).

This sequence joins TRBV5-6 and TRBJ2-7, with D possibly matching TRBD1 (6 bases). V dropped 6 bases and J dropped 5 bases, with 15 bases sitting between them. The CDR3 consists of 13 residues. CDR1 SGHDT and CDR2 YYEEEE come from the germline V gene. CDR3 loop: CASTPGARDEQYF. The CDR3 DNA is TGTGCCAGCACCCCAGGGGCGCGGGACGAGCAGTACTTC. Looking up the rest from reference TRBV5-6 and TRBJ2-7 gives the full variable domain: DAGVTQSPTHLIKTRGQQVTLRCSPKSGHDTVSWYQQALGQGPQFIFQYYEEEERQRGNFPDRFSGHQFPNYSSELNVNALLLGDSALYLCASTPGARDEQYFGPGTRLTVT.

This clone was observed once. V is TRBV7-2 and J is TRBJ1-2; D unresolved. Germline-derived CDR1 and CDR2 are SGHTA and FQGNSA. The CDR3 extends over 14 amino acids. The germline V and J ends were trimmed by 6 bases and 0 bases, with 11 bases remaining between them. CDR3 DNA sequence: TGTGCCAGCAGGCCCCGGGGAACTAACTATGGCTACACCTTC. Translating it yields CASRPRGTNYGYTF.

This sequence joins TRBV30 and TRBJ2-3, with a possible D match to TRBD2 (6 bases). The CDR3 has 14 amino acids. Germline-derived CDR1 and CDR2 are GTSNPN and SVGIG (reference sequence). V was clipped by 3 bases and J by 2 bases, with 12 bases between them. The DNA for the CDR3 is TGTGCCTGGAGCGCCGGGACTTACACAGATACGCAGTATTTT. Protein product: CAWSAGTYTDTQYF.